Here is one T cell receptor (beta chain) with its context. Patients in Seattle were enrolled during active infection, then followed longitudinally. The CDR3 has 16 amino acids. Germline values: CDR1 SNHLY, CDR2 FYNNEI. Trimming at V came to 8 bases and at J to 2 bases, leaving 12 bases not matched to a gene. In the original processing: Amplification of reference gene primers was used by the study to estimate nucleated cell counts. Sequencing was performed with immunoSEQ multiplex PCR; in TCRdb, only in-frame clones are kept and a portion is missing. Clone size and the V and J calls come from that table; the DNA yielded D and trimming. The profile shows 250,000 to 300,000 clones, about 90% of them singletons. The data are from a study of blood T cell repertoires in COVID-19.

The gene calls are TRBV2 and TRBJ2-3, with 8 bases identical to TRBD2. This receptor was taken from a woman aged 30 to 39 with COVID-19, enrolled during active disease. What was sequenced was peripheral blood. The CDR3 region is CASYRPELADTDTQYF. The CDR3 DNA reads as TGTGCCAGCTATCGCCCGGAACTAGCGGACACAGATACGCAGTATTTT.